This T cell receptor beta chain was found in a study of cytomegalovirus exposure and HLA in healthy donors. Germline V lookup: CDR1 LNHDA, CDR2 SQIVND (reference sequence). This CDR3 is built from 13 residues. Between the trimmed V and J ends, which lost 5 bases and 5 bases, there was a span of 12 bases. PCR was performed using 60 Vbeta and 13 Jbeta primers. Clones were sequenced by immunoSEQ multiplex PCR, and TCRdb holds only the in-frame ones, with some missing. The sample records 150,000 to 200,000 clones, roughly four fifths being singletons. The clonotype was recovered from a woman aged 18-29 years in good health and CMV-seropositive. The specimen sequenced was PBMCs. The chain joins TRBV19 to TRBJ1-2; D unclear. The CDR3 reads CASSPRTGYGYTF. The CDR3 bases are TGTGCCAGTAGTCCCCGGACGGGATATGGCTACACCTTC. Looking up the rest from reference TRBV19 and TRBJ1-2 gives the full variable domain: DGGITQSPKYLFRKEGQNVTLSCEQNLNHDAMYWYRQDPGQGLRLIYYSQIVNDFQKGDIAEGYSVSREKKESFPLTVTSAQKNPTAFYLCASSPRTGYGYTFGSGTRLTVV.